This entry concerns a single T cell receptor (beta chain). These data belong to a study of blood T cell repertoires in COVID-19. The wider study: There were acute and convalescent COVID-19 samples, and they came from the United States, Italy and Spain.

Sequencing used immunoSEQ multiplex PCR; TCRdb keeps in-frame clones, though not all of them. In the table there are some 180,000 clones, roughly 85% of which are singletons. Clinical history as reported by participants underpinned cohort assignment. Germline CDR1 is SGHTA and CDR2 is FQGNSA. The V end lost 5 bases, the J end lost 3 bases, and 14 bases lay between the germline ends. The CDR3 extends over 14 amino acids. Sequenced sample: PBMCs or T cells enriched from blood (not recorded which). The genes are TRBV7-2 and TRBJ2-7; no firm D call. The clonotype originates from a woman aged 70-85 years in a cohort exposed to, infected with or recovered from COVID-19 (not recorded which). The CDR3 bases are TGTGCCAGCAGCCCCAGATCCACATTCTACGAGCAGTACTTC. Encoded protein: CASSPRSTFYEQYF.